One T cell receptor beta chain is described in this entry. Recruited during active infection, patients (from Seattle) were subsequently followed longitudinally. V lost 5 bases, J lost 6 bases, and 8 bases stayed unmatched. The CDR3 is 16 residues long. Germline values: CDR1 MGHRA, CDR2 YSYEKL. In the authors' methods: For nucleated cells, counts were estimated from reference gene primer amplification. Method: immunoSEQ multiplex PCR; TCRdb's copy keeps in-frame clones and lacks some. V and J calls and clone size are copied from that table; D and trimming were computed from the DNA. This sample has 300,000 to 350,000 clones, with more than 80% found just once. This record comes from a study of blood T cell repertoires in COVID-19. Across the study: The United States, Italy and Spain were the sources of the acute and convalescent COVID-19 samples. The cDNA or gDNA used as material had been derived from T cells, B-cell-depleted T cells, or PBMCs.

Sequencing input: peripheral blood. The V and J genes are TRBV4-1 and TRBJ2-1, with 12 bases identical to TRBD1. This TCR was recovered from a woman aged 25 to 39 with COVID-19, enrolled during active disease. For the CDR3, the DNA is TGCGCCAGCAGCTTCCGGGACAGGGGGCGCGTCAATGAGCAGTTCTTC. As protein: CASSFRDRGRVNEQFF.